One T cell receptor beta chain is described in this entry. With 4 bases removed from V and 1 base from J, the gap between germline ends came to 6 bases. In germline, CDR1 is SNHLY, CDR2 FYNNEI. This CDR3 is 13 amino acids long. The sample is drawn from a study of shared clonotypes between healthy human individuals. Generated by immunoSEQ multiplex PCR, the TCRdb table keeps only in-frame clones and is missing some. The sample consists of some 660,000 clones, roughly 72% of them appearing once. This chain links TRBV2 with TRBJ2-3; D gene uncertain. This TCR was sampled from a woman aged 25-40 years in good health. Sequencing was performed on memory CD4+ T cells sorted from blood. Subset specified: CD45RA-negative fraction. CDR3 in DNA: TGTGCCAGCAGTGCGACGCGCACAGATACGCAGTATTTT. Its protein product is CASSATRTDTQYF. The full variable domain, with the rest looked up from reference TRBV2 and TRBJ2-3, is EPEVTQTPSHQVTQMGQEVILRCVPISNHLYFYWYRQILGQKVEFLVSFYNNEISEKSEIFDDQFSVERPDGSNFTLKIRSTKLEDSAMYFCASSATRTDTQYFGPGTRLTVL.